Shown below are 30 T cell receptor beta chains from a single sample sequenced in a study of CD8 T cells in Susac syndrome. The RNA, roughly 0.45 to 1 ug, was put through reverse transcription using random hexamers. TCRdb redid the calling of the immunoSEQ multiplex PCR reads with MiXCR, one entry per CDR3 protein. The repertoire has 180,000 or so distinct CDR3 sequences, around 94% of them found once; the top ten carry roughly 0.15%. Sequencing was performed on CD4+ T cells from PBMCs. The receptors come from a human donor in good health.

The J gene is TRBJ2-3, the V gene TRBV6-2 or TRBV6-3; 7 bases are shared with TRBD2. Germline CDR1 is MNHEY and CDR2 is SVGEGT. This CDR3 is 14 amino acids long. The junction had 8 bases not matched to a gene; V was cut back by 6 bases and J by 5 bases. The chain's CDR3 is CASRQILAEDTQYF. DNA of the CDR3: TGTGCCAGCAGACAAATTCTAGCGGAAGATACGCAGTATTTT.

The chain couples TRBV7-2 to TRBJ2-7, with D unclear. From germline, CDR1 is SGHTA and CDR2 FQGNSA. The V end was cut by 0 bases, the J end by 8 bases, with 14 bases between. CDR3 length: 14 residues. CDR3 residues: CASSLANSRAQQYF. The CDR3 DNA sequence: TGTGCCAGCAGCTTAGCGAACAGTCGCGCACAGCAGTACTTC.

This chain links TRBV4-3 with TRBJ1-2; D is perhaps TRBD1 (6 bases). This CDR3 has 14 amino acids. The germline V and J ends were trimmed by 0 bases and 6 bases, with 11 bases remaining between them. Per the germline V gene, CDR1 is LGHNA and CDR2 is YSLEER. The CDR3 nucleotides read TGCGCCAGCAGCCAAGATAGTAGGACAGATGGCTACACCTTC. Translated, it gives CASSQDSRTDGYTF.

V is TRBV2 and J is TRBJ1-5; TRBD1 might be the D (6 bases). Trimming cost V 4 bases and J 7 bases, with 11 bases left between them. Germline V gene sequence: CDR1 SNHLY, CDR2 FYNNEI. This CDR3 is built from 13 residues. DNA for the CDR3: TGTGCCAGCAGTGTGTCAGGGGAACAGCCCCAGCATTTT. It yields the protein CASSVSGEQPQHF.

This clonotype has only one observation. The gene calls are TRBV11-2 and TRBJ2-1; 7 nucleotides agree with TRBD2. The V and J ends lost 5 bases and 4 bases, in that order; junction bases with no gene match: 8. There are 15 residues in the CDR3. Per germline, CDR1 SGHAT and CDR2 FQNNGV. CDR3 protein: CASSAGLPNYNEQFF. The CDR3 DNA sequence: TGTGCCAGCAGCGCGGGACTACCAAATTACAATGAGCAGTTCTTC.

The CDR3 sequence is CSAIMDTQYF. DNA of the CDR3: TGCAGTGCAATCATGGATACGCAGTATTTT. V is TRBV20-1 and J is TRBJ2-3; no clear D. In germline, CDR1 is DFQATT, CDR2 SNEGSKA (reference sequence). The CDR3 is 10 residues long. Trimming took 6 bases from V and 6 from J, leaving 7 bases between them.

DNA for the CDR3: TGTGCCATCAGTGTCCGTCCCGGGGCATACGAGCAGTACTTC. As protein: CAISVRPGAYEQYF. V usage is TRBV10-3 and J usage is TRBJ2-7, with D possibly called TRBD1 or TRBD2 (5 bases each). The CDR3 contains 14 residues. Trimming pared 4 bases from V and 4 bases from J, leaving 14 bases between. CDR1 is ENHRY and CDR2 is SYGVKD in the germline V gene.

This rearrangement joins TRBV29-1 to TRBJ1-1, with a weak D call TRBD1 (6 bases). Germline assignment: CDR1 SQVTM and CDR2 ANQGSEA. V was trimmed by 5 bases and J by 6 bases, leaving 16 bases between them. This CDR3 contains 13 residues. The CDR3 is CSVQGRLMAEAFF. The CDR3 DNA reads as TGCAGCGTTCAGGGGCGCTTAATGGCTGAAGCTTTCTTT.

This clonotype was picked up one time. The chain has TRBV20-1 and TRBJ2-3; a weak D match, TRBD1 (5 bases). The V end was cut by 7 bases, the J end by 0 bases, with 11 bases between. CDR1 is DFQATT and CDR2 is SNEGSKA in the germline V gene (reference sequence). This CDR3 has 13 residues. The CDR3 DNA is TGCAGTGTACTTGACAGTAGCACAGATACGCAGTATTTT. This sequence encodes CSVLDSSTDTQYF.

The chain joins TRBV15 to TRBJ2-5, with D uncertain. Germline CDR1 and CDR2: LNHNV and YYDKDF (reference sequence). V was pared by 0 bases and J by 5 bases, with 13 bases between. The CDR3 totals 15 residues. The CDR3 DNA reads TGTGCCACCAGCAGAGAGAGAACAGTCCGGGAGACCCAGTACTTC. This encodes CATSRERTVRETQYF.

V usage is TRBV28 and J usage is TRBJ2-2; D remains unclear. The V and J ends lost 2 bases and 1 base respectively, with 2 bases between them. The CDR3 is made up of 13 amino acids. CDR1 and CDR2 from the germline V gene are MDHEN and SYDVKM. As DNA, the CDR3 is TGTGCCAGCAGTTTAGGGAACACCGGGGAGCTGTTTTTT. Encoded protein: CASSLGNTGELFF.

In this sample, this clonotype turned up once. The chain couples TRBV6-1 to TRBJ1-2, with a possible D match to TRBD1 (6 bases). Germline assignment: CDR1 MNHNS and CDR2 SASEGT. Trimming removed 1 base at V and 4 bases at J, with 13 bases between. CDR3 length equals 15 residues. Here the CDR3 DNA reads TGTGCCAGCAGTGAAGGCGGACAGTATCCCTATGGCTACACCTTC. This translates into CASSEGGQYPYGYTF.

The V call is TRBV20-1, the J call TRBJ2-5; D ambiguous. The ends were cut back, 5 bases at V and 4 bases at J, with 8 bases in the middle. Germline V gene lookup returns CDR1 DFQATT and CDR2 SNEGSKA (reference sequence). CDR3 length equals 11 residues. The CDR3 loop is CSAGPGETQYF. Written as DNA, the CDR3 is TGCAGTGCTGGCCCGGGAGAGACCCAGTACTTC.

The CDR3 nucleotides are TGTGCCAGCAGTCCCCGGACAGATCCGGATGAGCAGTTCTTC. Protein product: CASSPRTDPDEQFF. The rearrangement links TRBV6-2 or TRBV6-3 to TRBJ2-1, with a weak D call TRBD1 (6 bases). The CDR3 extends over 14 amino acids. Per germline, CDR1 MNHEY and CDR2 SVGEGT. Trimming took off 5 bases at V and 8 bases at J, with 16 bases between the two ends.

The chain recombines TRBV2 with TRBJ2-7; TRBD1 might be the D (5 bases). V gave up 3 bases and J gave up 6 bases, with 9 bases separating them. This CDR3 is built from 12 residues. Germline CDR1 and CDR2: SNHLY and FYNNEI. The chain's CDR3 is CASSDDQGEQYF. CDR3 bases: TGTGCCAGCAGTGATGACCAGGGCGAGCAGTACTTC.

This rearrangement joins TRBV29-1 to TRBJ2-5, with D unclear. The germline V gene has CDR1 SQVTM and CDR2 ANQGSEA. Trimming stripped 5 bases from V and 2 bases from J, with 6 bases between. The CDR3 is 11 residues long. In DNA, the CDR3 is TGCAGCGTTATCAGGCAAGAGACCCAGTACTTC. It is translated as CSVIRQETQYF.

This chain's CDR3 is CSATGQAYYGYTF. The CDR3 DNA reads TGCAGTGCCACGGGACAGGCCTACTATGGCTACACCTTC. This sequence joins TRBV20-1 and TRBJ1-2; the match to TRBD1 covers 8 bases. CDR3 size: 13 residues. CDR1 is DFQATT, CDR2 SNEGSKA, per germline (reference sequence). The trim removed 6 bases at V and 3 bases at J, leaving 6 bases unmatched.

The count of this clonotype is one. The chain carries TRBV5-4 and TRBJ2-7; 10 positions match TRBD1. V was pared by 5 bases and J by 2 bases, with 4 bases of the junction left unmatched. The germline gives CDR1 SGHNT, CDR2 YYREEE (reference sequence). The CDR3 has 14 residues. CDR3 sequence reads: CASRRDRGAYEQYF. The CDR3 nucleotides read TGTGCCAGCAGAAGGGACAGGGGAGCCTACGAGCAGTACTTC. Variable domain in full (rest from reference TRBV5-4 and TRBJ2-7): ETGVTQSPTHLIKTRGQQVTLRCSSQSGHNTVSWYQQALGQGPQFIFQYYREEENGRGNFPPRFSGLQFPNYSSELNVNALELDDSALYLCASRRDRGAYEQYFGPGTRLTVT.

V gene TRBV19 combines with J gene TRBJ2-1; D possibly matches TRBD1 or TRBD2 (6 bases each). Germline-derived CDR1 and CDR2 are LNHDA and SQIVND (reference sequence). Trimming removed 3 bases from V and 4 bases from J, with 13 bases in between. CDR3 size: 15 residues. The CDR3 sequence is CASSIQGGLYNEQFF. As DNA, the CDR3 is TGTGCCAGTAGTATCCAAGGGGGGCTTTACAATGAGCAGTTCTTC.

The chain carries TRBV12-3 or TRBV12-4 and TRBJ2-5, with 8 positions matching TRBD2. The CDR3 runs 16 residues. V lost 7 bases, J lost 2 bases, and 12 bases stayed unmatched. Here the CDR3 reads CASTRNVRGGQETQYF. DNA of the CDR3: TGTGCCAGCACCCGAAATGTGCGCGGGGGGCAAGAGACCCAGTACTTC.

This chain connects TRBV29-1 to TRBJ2-7; D unclear. The germline gives CDR1 SQVTM, CDR2 ANQGSEA. CDR3 size: 11 residues. V lost 7 bases to trimming and J lost 6 bases, with 13 bases between them. CDR3 loop: CSGRNLAEQYF. Written as DNA, the CDR3 is TGCAGCGGCCGGAATCTGGCCGAGCAGTACTTC.

This chain connects TRBV6-5 to TRBJ1-2; 7 bases line up with TRBD1. From germline, CDR1 is MNHEY and CDR2 SVGAGI. V lost 3 bases and J lost 3; bases outside the gene matches: 4. The CDR3 consists of 14 residues. This CDR3 reads CASSYNDRDYGYTF. CDR3 DNA: TGTGCCAGCAGTTATAACGACAGGGACTATGGCTACACCTTC.

The chain links TRBV29-1 to TRBJ2-3, with D possibly matching TRBD2 (6 bases). Germline CDR1 is SQVTM and CDR2 is ANQGSEA. The V end lost 4 bases, the J end lost 2 bases, and 16 bases lay between the germline ends. This CDR3 comprises 15 residues. The CDR3 DNA reads TGCAGCGTTGTGGGGATATTAGCGGCCACAGATACGCAGTATTTT. It yields the protein CSVVGILAATDTQYF.

This sequence joins TRBV14 and TRBJ2-7; the D call may be TRBD1 or TRBD2 (5 bases each). Germline V gives CDR1 SGHDN, CDR2 FVKESK. The CDR3 length is 14 residues. With 6 bases removed from V and 0 bases from J, the gap between germline ends came to 12 bases. The CDR3 DNA follows: TGTGCCAGCAGTGCCCCCGGGGCCTCCTACGAGCAGTACTTC. This codes for CASSAPGASYEQYF.

The gene calls are TRBV7-9 and TRBJ2-1; possibly TRBD2 for D (6 bases). V lost 1 base to trimming and J lost 9 bases, with 19 bases between them. Germline V CDR1 and CDR2: SEHNR, FQNEAQ (reference sequence). The CDR3 runs 16 residues. As DNA, the CDR3 is TGTGCCAGCAGCTTAGGAGCGGGTTTTGTACCCTCTGAGCAGTTCTTC. Its translation is CASSLGAGFVPSEQFF.

V is TRBV10-3 and J is TRBJ1-1; D gene uncertain. V was shortened by 3 bases and J by 1 base, with 12 bases between the two germline ends. The CDR3 contains 15 residues. Germline CDR1 reads ENHRY; CDR2 reads SYGVKD. The CDR3 sequence: CAISDTTRGNTEAFF. The DNA for the CDR3 is TGTGCCATCAGTGACACTACACGGGGGAACACTGAAGCTTTCTTT.

V usage is TRBV14 and J usage is TRBJ2-7; a possible D gene is TRBD1 (6 bases). Trimming removed 1 base from V and 1 base from J, with 11 bases in between. This CDR3 contains 15 residues. CDR1 and CDR2 (germline): SGHDN, FVKESK. The CDR3 region is CASSQGPGQSYEQYF. As DNA, the CDR3 is TGTGCCAGCAGCCAAGGACCGGGACAATCCTACGAGCAGTACTTC.

This clonotype was found once. The J gene is TRBJ2-3, the V gene TRBV20-1, with 8 positions matching TRBD2. Germline-derived CDR1 and CDR2 are DFQATT and SNEGSKA (reference sequence). Germline trimming cut 0 bases from V and 4 bases from J; bases unmatched to any gene: 3. The CDR3 covers 14 residues. The CDR3 sequence: CSARDWRGADTQYF. Here the CDR3 DNA reads TGCAGTGCTAGAGATTGGCGGGGGGCAGATACGCAGTATTTT.

The chain uses TRBV7-2 and TRBJ2-3; D may correspond to TRBD1 or TRBD2 (5 bases each). The ends were cut back, 5 bases at V and 5 bases at J, with 20 bases in the middle. The length of the CDR3 is 16 residues. In germline, CDR1 is SGHTA, CDR2 FQGNSA. CDR3 amino acids: CASSPRDPRIGDTQYF. Written as DNA, the CDR3 is TGTGCCAGCAGCCCCCGGGACCCGCGAATTGGAGATACGCAGTATTTT.

In its sample, this clonotype was seen once. The rearrangement joins TRBV20-1 to TRBJ2-5, with D maybe TRBD1 (7 bases). The germline V and J ends were trimmed by 6 bases and 5 bases, with 16 bases remaining between them. The germline V gene encodes CDR1 DFQATT and CDR2 SNEGSKA (reference sequence). The CDR3 consists of 13 residues. The CDR3 nucleotides read TGCAGTGCCGTAAAGACAGGGAGGGAGACCCAGTACTTC. Translation gives CSAVKTGRETQYF.